This T cell receptor beta chain was observed in a study of blood T cell repertoires in COVID-19. Per the study methods: The assay estimated nucleated cells by amplifying reference gene primers. Produced via immunoSEQ multiplex PCR; TCRdb's table is partial and in-frame only. D and trimming come from the DNA, and the V and J calls and clone size come from that table. The sample has under 400,000 clones; around 89% are singletons. Germline CDR1 is SGHRS and CDR2 is YFSETQ. There are 15 residues in the CDR3. The V segment lost 1 base and the J segment 6 bases; nucleotides outside the gene matches: 8. V gene TRBV5-1 combines with J gene TRBJ1-2, with TRBD1 matching 8 bases. Sequenced sample: peripheral blood. The sequence derives from a man aged 18 to 29 with active or convalescent COVID-19. The CDR3, as DNA: TGCGCCAGCAGCTTGTTTTCAGGGGGCATAAATGGCTACACCTTC. Its translation is CASSLFSGGINGYTF.